Following are 10 T cell receptor beta chains from one sample sequenced in a study of T cells expressing NK-cell markers. After re-calling the 5' RACE reads, TCRdb lists one entry per CDR3 protein, DNA absent. This listing includes 250,000 or so distinct CDR3 sequences. The sample consisted of blood T cells: a sorted CD56 or NKG2C T cell subset, CD4+ or CD8+ T cells, or bulk PBMC T cells (not recorded which). The receptor set was obtained from a woman aged 18 to 75 in good health.

This sequence joins TRBV5-1 and TRBJ2-1; the TCRdb D gene call, TRBD2, has no DNA to confirm it. From germline, CDR1 is SGHRS and CDR2 YFSETQ. The CDR3 contains 15 residues. CDR3 protein: CASSSRLASYNEQFF.

The chain recombines TRBV5-1 with TRBJ1-1. The CDR3 length is 14 residues. Germline CDR1 and CDR2: SGHRS and YFSETQ. The CDR3 sequence: CASSFEGLNTEAFF.

The chain joins TRBV29-1 to TRBJ2-1; with no DNA, the TCRdb D assignment of TRBD2 cannot be verified. CDR3 size: 11 residues. Per germline, CDR1 SQVTM and CDR2 ANQGSEA. CDR3: CSAGLGNEQFF.

This rearrangement joins TRBV19 to TRBJ1-1; without DNA, the TCRdb call of TRBD1 cannot be checked. The length of the CDR3 is 12 residues. Looked up from germline, CDR1 is LNHDA and CDR2 is SQIVND (reference sequence). The CDR3 loop is CASSDRVTEAFF.

The rearrangement joins TRBV10-3 to TRBJ2-7; TCRdb names TRBD2, which stays unverified in the absence of DNA. The CDR3 totals 15 residues. In germline, CDR1 is ENHRY, CDR2 SYGVKD. Here the CDR3 reads CAISEGPSSSYEQYF.

This chain links TRBV24-1 with TRBJ2-5; TCRdb's assignment of TRBD2 cannot be checked, as there is no DNA. Per germline, CDR1 KGHDR and CDR2 SFDVKD. The CDR3 has 15 residues. The CDR3 is CATSDPSLGPETQYF.

This chain links TRBV2 with TRBJ2-2; TCRdb gives TRBD2 as the D gene, but with no DNA this cannot be confirmed. The germline V gene has CDR1 SNHLY and CDR2 FYNNEI. This CDR3 spans 16 amino acids. CDR3 in amino acids: CASSEPKPTSPGELFF. Complete variable domain (other parts from reference TRBV2 and TRBJ2-2): EPEVTQTPSHQVTQMGQEVILRCVPISNHLYFYWYRQILGQKVEFLVSFYNNEISEKSEIFDDQFSVERPDGSNFTLKIRSTKLEDSAMYFCASSEPKPTSPGELFFGEGSRLTVL.

This sequence joins TRBV4-3 and TRBJ2-3; TCRdb outputs TRBD2, but without DNA this stays unchecked. CDR1 is LGHNA, CDR2 YSLEER, per germline. This CDR3 is built from 18 residues. The CDR3 region is CASSQEASGGLVRDTQYF.

This sequence joins TRBV25-1 and TRBJ2-4; TCRdb outputs TRBD2, but without DNA this stays unchecked. CDR1 MGHDK and CDR2 SYGVNS come from the germline V gene. The CDR3 loop spans 15 amino acids. CDR3 sequence: CASTPPTMGGNIQYF.

The CDR3 loop reads CASSLGAGGGDEKLFF. The V and J genes are TRBV7-6 and TRBJ1-4. The CDR3 extends over 16 amino acids. In germline, CDR1 is SGHVS, CDR2 FNYEAQ.